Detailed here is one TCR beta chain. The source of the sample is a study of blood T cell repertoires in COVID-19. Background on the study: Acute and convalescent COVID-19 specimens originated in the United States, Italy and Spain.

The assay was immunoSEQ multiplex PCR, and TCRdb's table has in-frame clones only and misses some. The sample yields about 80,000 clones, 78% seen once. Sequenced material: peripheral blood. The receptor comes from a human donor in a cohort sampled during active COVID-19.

In DNA, the CDR3 is TGTGCCAGCAGCGCAGAAAATCAAGAGACCCAGTACTTC. Translation gives CASSAENQETQYF. V usage is TRBV9 and J usage is TRBJ2-5; D is undetermined. The CDR3 is 13 amino acids. V was trimmed by 3 bases and J by 2 bases, leaving 8 bases between them. Germline lookup yields CDR1 SGDLS and CDR2 YYNGEE.